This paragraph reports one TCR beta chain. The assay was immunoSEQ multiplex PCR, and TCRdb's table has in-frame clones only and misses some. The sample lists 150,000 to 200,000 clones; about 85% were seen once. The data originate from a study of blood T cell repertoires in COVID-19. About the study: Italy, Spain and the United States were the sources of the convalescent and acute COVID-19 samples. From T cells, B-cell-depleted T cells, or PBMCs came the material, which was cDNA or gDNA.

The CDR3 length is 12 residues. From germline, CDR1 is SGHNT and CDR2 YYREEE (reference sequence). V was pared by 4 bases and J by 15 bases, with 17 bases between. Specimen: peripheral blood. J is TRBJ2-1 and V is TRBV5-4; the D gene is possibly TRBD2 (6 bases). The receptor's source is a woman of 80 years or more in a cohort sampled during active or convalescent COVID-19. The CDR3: CASSIRGASGFF. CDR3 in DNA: TGTGCCAGCAGCATACGCGGGGCCTCTGGGTTCTTC.